The 7 T cell receptor beta chains below were found in one sample sequenced in a study of blood T cell repertoires in COVID-19. Assay used: immunoSEQ multiplex PCR; TCRdb lists only in-frame clones, some missing. The table lists roughly 100,000 clones, around nine tenths of them singletons. The sample comprised peripheral blood. These receptors were collected from a human donor in a cohort sampled during active COVID-19.

This rearrangement joins TRBV27 to TRBJ2-1; 8 bases are a match to TRBD2. In germline, CDR1 is MNHEY, CDR2 SMNVEV (reference sequence). J lost 5 bases, V lost 7 bases, and 4 bases had no gene match. The CDR3 length is 13 residues. In nucleotides, the CDR3 is TGTGCCAGCACGGGAGGGAGGAACAATGAGCAGTTCTTC. Amino acids: CASTGGRNNEQFF.

The genes are TRBV6-5 and TRBJ1-5; 8 nucleotides line up with TRBD1. The V gene end was trimmed by 1 base and the J gene end by 3 bases; junction bases not matched to a gene: 5. The germline V gene encodes CDR1 MNHEY and CDR2 SVGAGI. The CDR3 sequence is 16 residues long. CDR3 sequence reads: CASSYFRGRVNQPQHF. CDR3 DNA sequence: TGTGCCAGCAGTTACTTCAGGGGGCGGGTCAATCAGCCCCAGCATTTT.

CDR3 sequence reads: CASSLDRATGLTHGYTF. The CDR3 DNA is TGTGCCAGCAGCTTAGATCGGGCGACAGGGTTAACCCATGGCTACACCTTC. The rearrangement uses TRBV7-2 and TRBJ1-2; 7 bases map to TRBD1. The CDR3 extends over 17 amino acids. CDR1 is SGHTA, CDR2 FQGNSA, per germline. With V trimmed by 1 base and J by 6 bases, 14 bases remained unmatched.

The chain couples TRBV19 to TRBJ1-1; D possibly corresponds to TRBD1 (6 bases). Looked up from germline, CDR1 is LNHDA and CDR2 is SQIVND (reference sequence). The V and J ends lost 3 bases and 5 bases respectively, with 13 bases between them. CDR3 length equals 14 residues. As DNA, the CDR3 is TGTGCCAGTAGTATTCGGGGGGCGAGAACTGAAGCTTTCTTT. This encodes CASSIRGARTEAFF.

The chain has TRBV29-1 and TRBJ2-3, with TRBD1 matching 9 bases. This CDR3 region has 13 residues. The V and J ends lost 4 bases and 6 bases, in that order; junction bases with no gene match: 5. CDR1 is SQVTM, CDR2 ANQGSEA, per germline. The CDR3 is CSVGTGEGDTQYF. In DNA, the CDR3 is TGCAGCGTTGGGACAGGGGAGGGGGATACGCAGTATTTT.

In its sample, this clone was seen a few times. The chain carries TRBV27 and TRBJ2-2, with D perhaps TRBD1 (6 bases). Germline CDR1 and CDR2: MNHEY and SMNVEV (reference sequence). The V end lost 5 bases, the J end lost 7 bases, and 20 bases lay between the germline ends. This CDR3 spans 16 amino acids. The CDR3 sequence is CASSPHRERSNGELFF. The CDR3 DNA is TGTGCCAGCAGTCCCCACAGGGAACGATCCAACGGGGAGCTGTTTTTT.

The genes are TRBV7-9 and TRBJ1-6, with 8 bases matching TRBD1. This CDR3 region has 16 residues. Unmatched junction bases numbered 10, after V lost 5 bases and J lost 7 bases. In germline, CDR1 is SEHNR, CDR2 FQNEAQ (reference sequence). CDR3 protein: CASSPPRQGRNSPLHF. CDR3 nucleotide sequence: TGTGCCAGCAGCCCCCCACGACAGGGGAGGAATTCACCCCTCCACTTT.